This record covers a single T cell receptor beta chain. The antigen remains undetermined. The data belong to a study of T cells in tuberculosis. On the study more broadly: The T cells targeted glucose monomycolate, a mycobacterial lipid, via CD1B. This South African cohort compared adolescents with or without latent tuberculosis against adults with active tuberculosis. General study points: Active tuberculosis alpha repertoires lay closer to GMM-specific TCRs than controls'. Active tuberculosis cases were adults; controls were adolescents.

Data came from immunoSEQ multiplex PCR; TCRdb stores just in-frame clones and leaves some out. The table shows 30,000 to 35,000 clones, with 85% to 95% occurring only once. CDR1 and CDR2 from the germline V gene are SGDLS and YYNGEE. This CDR3 contains 13 residues. Trimming took 4 bases from V and 5 from J, leaving 12 bases between them. Sequenced sample: PBMCs. This chain uses TRBV9 with TRBJ1-2; D is perhaps TRBD1 (6 bases). This clonotype originated in a donor between 5 and 29 years old with latent tuberculosis or without tuberculosis infection. Some clones in this sample may be carry-over from other donors' samples. DNA of the CDR3: TGTGCCAGCAGCACCCGGACAGAGTATGGCTACACCTTC. Amino acid sequence: CASSTRTEYGYTF.